This T cell receptor (beta chain) derives from a study of CXCR3-negative and CXCR3-positive naive CD8 T cells. Researchers prepared the TRB cDNA libraries using 5' RACE with UMI labels. TCRdb reprocessed the 5' RACE reads and stores each CDR3 protein as one record, lacking DNA. The sample table sets out approximately 47,000 distinct CDR3 sequences. Germline CDR1 is SNHLY and CDR2 is FYNNEI. The CDR3 has 13 amino acids. The sample was naive CXCR3- CD8+ T cells from blood. Indicated subset: CD45RO-CCR7+CD27+CD95- naive CD8+ T cells lacking CXCR3 (TNR3-). The V gene is TRBV2, the J gene TRBJ1-1; TCRdb gives TRBD1 as the D gene, but with no DNA this cannot be confirmed. This sequence was found in a human donor in good health. Some clones in this sample may be carry-over from other donors' samples. CDR3 residues: CASPGQTNTEAFF.